The 14 T cell receptor beta chains below all came from one sample that was sequenced in a study of vaccination effects on CD4 cells after COVID-19. Ahead of sequencing, the ViraFEST assay grew antigen-specific CD4+ T cells using viral peptide pools. Following culture for approximately 11 days, CD4+ T cells were isolated. The person had a PCR-confirmed SARS-CoV-2 infection during March to December 2020. TCRdb's table, derived via immunoSEQ multiplex PCR, lists solely in-frame clones and lacks some. The table records about 45,000 clones, around 75% of them present only once. These receptors lack a known antigen. Sequencing was performed on CD4+ T cells from PBMCs cultured with a peptide pool, taken before COVID-19 vaccination. The receptors derive from a human donor who had a prior SARS-CoV-2 infection.

The J gene is TRBJ2-5, the V gene TRBV7-2; the D gene is possibly TRBD1 (5 bases). V was cut by 1 base and J by 4 bases, with 16 bases left in between. The CDR3 length is 16 residues. CDR1 and CDR2 from the germline V gene are SGHTA and FQGNSA. This chain's CDR3 is CASSLVPPGWGETQYF. In DNA, the CDR3 is TGTGCCAGCAGCTTAGTACCCCCAGGGTGGGGAGAGACCCAGTACTTC.

The chain couples TRBV5-1 to TRBJ2-3; D gene unclear. Trimming shortened V by 4 bases and J by 3 bases, and 12 bases separated the two germline ends. Per germline, CDR1 SGHRS and CDR2 YFSETQ. This CDR3 is 14 amino acids long. The CDR3 DNA is TGCGCCAGCAGCCCCCGGCCCCAAACAGATACGCAGTATTTT. As protein: CASSPRPQTDTQYF.

The DNA for the CDR3 is TGTGCCAGCAATCCCAGGGGTGTGGACGAGCAGTACTTC. It specifies CASNPRGVDEQYF. The rearrangement joins TRBV6-5 to TRBJ2-7, with D possibly TRBD1 on 6 matching bases. This CDR3 is 13 amino acids long. Germline loops: CDR1 MNHEY, CDR2 SVGAGI. Trimming shortened V by 7 bases and J by 5 bases, and 15 bases separated the two germline ends.

The chain combines TRBV5-1 with TRBJ2-3; TRBD1 is a possible D gene (6 bases). The CDR3 covers 15 residues. Germline-derived CDR1 and CDR2 are SGHRS and YFSETQ. Trimming removed 0 bases from V and 0 bases from J, with 8 bases in between. CDR3 DNA sequence: TGCGCCAGCAGCTTGGACAGGGCTAGCACAGATACGCAGTATTTT. Translating it yields CASSLDRASTDTQYF.

The V gene is TRBV7-8, the J gene TRBJ2-7, with D perhaps TRBD1 (5 bases). The CDR3 sequence is 17 residues long. The V end was cut by 5 bases, the J end by 0 bases, with 20 bases between. Germline lookup yields CDR1 SGHVS and CDR2 FQNEAQ. The CDR3 loop reads CASSPRRLGRSSYEQYF. DNA for the CDR3: TGTGCCAGCAGCCCACGCCGTCTGGGGCGAAGCTCCTACGAGCAGTACTTC.

V and J are TRBV6-1 and TRBJ1-3; 7 bases align to TRBD1. This CDR3 spans 17 amino acids. Germline CDR1 and CDR2: MNHNS and SASEGT. V lost 0 bases and J lost 0; bases outside the gene matches: 5. The CDR3 DNA sequence: TGTGCCAGCAGTGAAGCGTGGCAGGGGGGCTCTGGAAACACCATATATTTT. Translation: CASSEAWQGGSGNTIYF.

The chain links TRBV6-6 to TRBJ2-4; D unresolved. The CDR3 totals 14 residues. V gave up 2 bases and J gave up 0 bases, with 5 bases separating them. In germline, CDR1 is MNHNY, CDR2 SVGAGI (reference sequence). In DNA, the CDR3 is TGTGCCAGCAGTTACCCCCTAGCCAAAAACATTCAGTACTTC. Translating it yields CASSYPLAKNIQYF.

The chain joins TRBV19 to TRBJ1-2; D not certain. V was shortened by 3 bases and J by 6 bases, with 11 bases between the two germline ends. The CDR3 sequence is 13 residues long. Germline lookup yields CDR1 LNHDA and CDR2 SQIVND (reference sequence). CDR3 residues: CASSILGLDGYTF. CDR3 nucleotide sequence: TGTGCCAGTAGTATTTTGGGGTTGGATGGCTACACCTTC.

The chain has TRBV11-2 and TRBJ2-3; the match to TRBD1 covers 8 bases. Per the germline V gene, CDR1 is SGHAT and CDR2 is FQNNGV. V trimming: 3 bases; J trimming: 5 bases; junction bases outside the gene matches: 1. The CDR3 runs 13 residues. CDR3 DNA sequence: TGTGCCAGCAGCTTTACAGGGGGAGATACGCAGTATTTT. This translates into CASSFTGGDTQYF.

This chain connects TRBV5-5 to TRBJ1-1; tentatively, D is TRBD1 (6 bases). Germline-derived CDR1 and CDR2 are SGHKS and YYEKEE (reference sequence). V lost 2 bases, J lost 7 bases, and 12 bases lay in between. CDR3 length: 13 amino acids. The CDR3: CASSFRGDGEAFF. In DNA form, the CDR3 reads TGTGCCAGCAGCTTCAGGGGAGACGGTGAAGCTTTCTTT. The full variable domain, in which reference TRBV5-5 and TRBJ1-1 provide the parts outside the CDR3, is DAGVTQSPTHLIKTRGQQVTLRCSPISGHKSVSWYQQVLGQGPQFIFQYYEKEERGRGNFPDRFSARQFPNYSSELNVNALLLGDSALYLCASSFRGDGEAFFGQGTRLTVV.

V usage is TRBV5-4 and J usage is TRBJ2-3; 8 nucleotides line up with TRBD2. The V segment lost 10 bases and the J segment 0 bases; nucleotides outside the gene matches: 7. Germline-derived CDR1 and CDR2 are SGHNT and YYREEE (reference sequence). This CDR3 is 14 amino acids long. CDR3 nucleotides: TGTGCCCATGGGACGGGAGGGAGCACAGATACGCAGTATTTT. It codes for CAHGTGGSTDTQYF.

V gene TRBV4-3 combines with J gene TRBJ2-7; the D gene could be TRBD1 or TRBD2 (5 bases each). The CDR3 has 15 amino acids. The germline V gene has CDR1 LGHNA and CDR2 YSLEER. Trimming took 0 bases from V and 6 from J, leaving 15 bases between them. Here the CDR3 reads CASSQDRDPWVEQYF. The CDR3 DNA sequence: TGCGCCAGCAGCCAAGACCGGGACCCTTGGGTCGAGCAGTACTTC.

V gene TRBV19 combines with J gene TRBJ2-5, with 8 positions matching TRBD2. J gave up 1 base and V 1 base, and 5 bases lay outside the gene matches. The CDR3 consists of 16 residues. CDR1 and CDR2 (germline): LNHDA, SQIVND (reference sequence). The CDR3: CASSIGGLAGQETQYF. DNA of the CDR3: TGTGCCAGTAGTATAGGGGGGCTAGCGGGCCAAGAGACCCAGTACTTC.

The chain employs TRBV24-1 and TRBJ2-3, with D possibly TRBD2 on 5 matching bases. Per germline, CDR1 KGHDR and CDR2 SFDVKD. The CDR3 runs to 16 residues. Deletions cut 4 bases from V and 2 bases from J, with 15 bases between. The CDR3 protein is CATSEGSGWDTDTQYF. For the CDR3, the DNA is TGTGCCACCAGTGAGGGGAGTGGCTGGGACACAGATACGCAGTATTTT.